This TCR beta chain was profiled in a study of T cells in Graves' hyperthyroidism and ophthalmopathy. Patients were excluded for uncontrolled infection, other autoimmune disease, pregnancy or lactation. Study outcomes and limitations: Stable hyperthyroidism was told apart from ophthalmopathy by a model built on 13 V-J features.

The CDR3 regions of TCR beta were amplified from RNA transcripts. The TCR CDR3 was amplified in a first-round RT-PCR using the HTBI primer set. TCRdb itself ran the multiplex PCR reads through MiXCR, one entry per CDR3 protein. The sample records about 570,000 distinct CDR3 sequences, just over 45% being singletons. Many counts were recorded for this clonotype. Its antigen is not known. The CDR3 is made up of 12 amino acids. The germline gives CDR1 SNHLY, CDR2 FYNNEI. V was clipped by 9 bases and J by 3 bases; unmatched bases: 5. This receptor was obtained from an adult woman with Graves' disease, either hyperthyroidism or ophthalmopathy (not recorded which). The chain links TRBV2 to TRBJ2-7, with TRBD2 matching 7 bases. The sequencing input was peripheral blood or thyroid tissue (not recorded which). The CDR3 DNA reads TGTGCCAGTTATGGGGGGGGCTACGAGCAGTACTTC. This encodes CASYGGGYEQYF.